This TCR beta chain appears in the sequencing data of a study of PD-L1 blockade in urothelial cancer. Study as a whole: It was around 2014 that patients started atezolizumab at 1,200 mg intravenously every 3 weeks. In the patient group, about 85% of the roughly 29 were males with bladder-origin urothelial cancer. Blood analyses occurred 3 weeks (second dose) and 6 weeks post treatment start.

Spike-ins of synthetic TCR analog templates went into each PCR. Profiling relied on immunoSEQ multiplex PCR, and the TCRdb table lists in-frame clones only, not all of them. Here the sample spans tens of thousands of clones, around 83% being singletons. The length of the CDR3 is 14 residues. Germline lookup yields CDR1 SEHNR and CDR2 FQNEAQ (reference sequence). The V end lost 5 bases, the J end lost 4 bases, and 9 bases lay between the germline ends. As for time point: pretreatment peripheral blood. The clonotype was recovered from a woman in her 70s with urothelial cancer. The rearrangement uses TRBV7-9 and TRBJ2-6; D is unresolved. The starting material was PBMCs, obtained around atezolizumab (anti-PD-L1) treatment. The CDR3 region is CASSLLTGANVLTF. As DNA, the CDR3 is TGTGCCAGCAGCCTACTAACCGGGGCCAACGTCCTGACTTTC.